The 27 T cell receptor beta chains reported below all come from one sample, sequenced in a study of cytomegalovirus exposure and HLA in healthy donors. The PCR was carried out with 60 Vbeta primers and 13 Jbeta primers. The protocol was immunoSEQ multiplex PCR, while the TCRdb copy is restricted to in-frame clones and leaves out a portion. The sample has tens of thousands of clones; around 78% are singletons. Sequenced: PBMCs. The receptors shown here come from a male donor in good health and CMV-seropositive.

The chain couples TRBV27 to TRBJ2-7, with no clear D. The CDR3 is 12 amino acids. V lost 5 bases, J lost 3 bases, and 8 bases lay in between. From germline, CDR1 is MNHEY and CDR2 SMNVEV (reference sequence). CDR3 in amino acids: CASSPNNYEQYF. CDR3 nucleotides: TGTGCCAGCAGTCCAAACAACTACGAGCAGTACTTC.

The chain combines TRBV11-2 with TRBJ1-1; 10 bases align to TRBD1. Germline CDR1 is SGHAT and CDR2 is FQNNGV. This CDR3 is built from 15 residues. With V trimmed by 2 bases and J by 5 bases, 5 bases remained unmatched. The CDR3 DNA is TGTGCCAGCAGCTTACTGGACAGGGGGAGAACTGAAGCTTTCTTT. Its protein product is CASSLLDRGRTEAFF.

V gene TRBV7-2 combines with J gene TRBJ2-7, with 13 bases fitting TRBD2. The CDR3 covers 18 residues. After removal of 5 bases from V and 1 base from J, the junction contained 11 bases not matched to a gene. Looked up from germline, CDR1 is SGHTA and CDR2 is FQGNSA. For the CDR3, the DNA is TGTGCCAGCAGCATCCGACTAGCGGGGGGCCTATCTTCCTACGAGCAGTACTTC. Encoded protein: CASSIRLAGGLSSYEQYF.

The chain employs TRBV28 and TRBJ2-5; D may be TRBD1 (6 bases). The germline V and J ends were trimmed by 5 bases and 5 bases, with 18 bases remaining between them. Germline assignment: CDR1 MDHEN and CDR2 SYDVKM. The length of the CDR3 is 15 residues. CDR3 DNA: TGTGCCAGCAGTAGTGTAGGGGGTTTTCTGGAGACCCAGTACTTC. Its translation: CASSSVGGFLETQYF.

V usage is TRBV7-8 and J usage is TRBJ1-1; maybe TRBD1 (6 bases). CDR3 length: 17 amino acids. Trimming took 3 bases from V and 5 from J, leaving 22 bases between them. The V gene's germline CDR1 is SGHVS and CDR2 FQNEAQ. CDR3 nucleotide sequence: TGTGCCAGCAGCTTTTTGGGAACTTTTACAGGGAAGACTGAAGCTTTCTTT. This translates into CASSFLGTFTGKTEAFF.

V is TRBV6-5 and J is TRBJ2-5; D not certain. Trimming removed 3 bases from V and 5 bases from J, with 10 bases in between. The CDR3 is made up of 13 amino acids. The V gene's germline CDR1 is MNHEY and CDR2 SVGAGI. CDR3 in amino acids: CASSYSPRETQYF. Written as DNA, the CDR3 is TGTGCCAGCAGTTATTCGCCCCGGGAGACCCAGTACTTC.

The chain has TRBV7-9 and TRBJ2-7; 11 nucleotides match TRBD2. V lost 5 bases, J lost 4 bases, and 4 bases stayed unmatched. The V gene's germline CDR1 is SEHNR and CDR2 FQNEAQ (reference sequence). The CDR3 has 14 residues. DNA of the CDR3: TGTGCCAGCAGCAGTAGCGGGGGGGCATACGAGCAGTACTTC. This codes for CASSSSGGAYEQYF.

This chain joins TRBV21-1 and TRBJ2-3; the D call of TRBD2 is as the table states it, not checked on the DNA. TRBV21-1 is shown as a pseudogene. The length of the CDR3 is 17 residues. The CDR3 here is CASSKALIGSHPDTQYF. The CDR3 DNA sequence: TGTGCCAGCAGCAAAGCGCTTATCGGGAGTCATCCAGATACGCAGTATTTT.

This clone was found a few times. The gene calls are TRBV4-1 and TRBJ1-1, with D tentatively TRBD1 (6 bases). Germline V CDR1 and CDR2: MGHRA, YSYEKL. The CDR3 is 17 amino acids. V gave up 0 bases and J gave up 1 base, with 15 bases separating them. For the CDR3, the DNA is TGCGCCAGCAGCCAAGATATGGCAGGGGCGCAGAACACTGAAGCTTTCTTT. Residues: CASSQDMAGAQNTEAFF.

This clone has only one observation. The chain has TRBV28 and TRBJ1-5, with D possibly being TRBD1 (6 bases). The CDR3 is 15 amino acids. Trimming stripped 2 bases from V and 5 bases from J, with 13 bases between. The V gene's germline CDR1 is MDHEN and CDR2 SYDVKM. The CDR3 DNA reads TGTGCCAGCAGTTTAGCAGGGGTGGGGGATCAGCCCCAGCATTTT. This codes for CASSLAGVGDQPQHF.

The CDR3 bases are TGTGCCAGCAGCCCGACAGGGCCTACTGAAGCTTTCTTT. As protein: CASSPTGPTEAFF. This chain joins TRBV7-9 and TRBJ1-1, with 7 bases matching TRBD1. Germline V gene lookup returns CDR1 SEHNR and CDR2 FQNEAQ (reference sequence). V shed 5 bases and J 5 bases; nucleotides not matched to a gene: 5. The CDR3 loop spans 13 amino acids.

The rearrangement joins TRBV6-1 to TRBJ2-2; D may be TRBD2 (5 bases). Trimming pared 8 bases from V and 5 bases from J, leaving 18 bases between. In germline, CDR1 is MNHNS, CDR2 SASEGT. The CDR3 extends over 15 amino acids. Here the CDR3 DNA reads TGTGCCAGCGGCCTTTCGAGGGCCGGGACCGGGGAGCTGTTTTTT. Translated: CASGLSRAGTGELFF.

The chain uses TRBV5-8 and TRBJ1-1; TRBD1 aligns across 9 bases. With 3 bases clipped from V and 6 bases from J, the junction kept 6 bases outside the gene matches. Germline loops: CDR1 SGHTS, CDR2 YDEGEE. The CDR3 is made up of 14 amino acids. In nucleotides, the CDR3 is TGTGCCAGCAGCTCCCCGACAGGGGGGCCTGAAGCTTTCTTT. This encodes CASSSPTGGPEAFF.

The chain combines TRBV2 with TRBJ1-1; tentative D call: TRBD1 (5 bases). Trimming removed 6 bases from V and 0 bases from J, with 17 bases in between. CDR1 SNHLY and CDR2 FYNNEI come from the germline V gene. The CDR3 contains 16 residues. The CDR3 is CASSASTVPMNTEAFF. CDR3 DNA sequence: TGTGCCAGCAGCGCATCGACAGTCCCCATGAACACTGAAGCTTTCTTT.

The genes are TRBV12-2 and TRBJ2-1; the D segment call TRBD2 is taken from the table without a DNA check. TRBV12-2 is a documented pseudogene. This CDR3 has 20 residues. CDR3 in amino acids: CASRLWLVNKDFSTGNEQFF. CDR3 nucleotides: TGTGCAAGTCGCTTATGGCTTGTTAATAAGGACTTCTCCACGGGCAATGAGCAGTTCTTC.

The J gene is TRBJ2-2, the V gene TRBV7-9, with 9 bases identical to TRBD1. V was clipped by 5 bases and J by 5 bases; unmatched bases: 6. This CDR3 contains 15 residues. Germline lookup yields CDR1 SEHNR and CDR2 FQNEAQ (reference sequence). CDR3 sequence: CASSPGTGMTGELFF. CDR3 nucleotides: TGTGCCAGCAGCCCCGGGACAGGGATGACCGGGGAGCTGTTTTTT.

The J gene is TRBJ1-2, the V gene TRBV29-1; maybe TRBD1 (5 bases). This CDR3 spans 14 amino acids. Germline loops: CDR1 SQVTM, CDR2 ANQGSEA. Trimming stripped 5 bases from V and 5 bases from J, with 18 bases between. DNA of the CDR3: TGCAGCGTTTGGGGGGACTCTTTAACGTATGGCTACACCTTC. Protein product: CSVWGDSLTYGYTF.

With regard to this clone: Other nucleotide sequences in the sample specify the same CDR3. V usage is TRBV2 and J usage is TRBJ1-6, with D perhaps TRBD1 (6 bases). V was clipped by 10 bases and J by 7 bases, with 14 bases between them. Germline V gives CDR1 SNHLY, CDR2 FYNNEI. The CDR3 is 13 amino acids. The CDR3 DNA is TGTGCCAACCAGGGGACGATCAATTCACCCCTCCACTTT. This encodes CANQGTINSPLHF. The entire variable domain, with the rest obtained from reference TRBV2 and TRBJ1-6, is as follows: EPEVTQTPSHQVTQMGQEVILRCVPISNHLYFYWYRQILGQKVEFLVSFYNNEISEKSEIFDDQFSVERPDGSNFTLKIRSTKLEDSAMYFCANQGTINSPLHFGNGTRLTVT.

The genes are TRBV19 and TRBJ1-1; possible D gene TRBD1, 5 bases. V was clipped by 8 bases and J by 4 bases, with 23 bases between them. The CDR3 sequence is 16 residues long. CDR1 is LNHDA, CDR2 SQIVND, per germline (reference sequence). CDR3 sequence reads: CASGRQTPLSSTEAFF. The CDR3, as DNA: TGTGCCAGTGGAAGACAGACTCCCTTATCTAGCACTGAAGCTTTCTTT.

This clone occurred a few times. V is TRBV7-3 and J is TRBJ2-1, with TRBD2 identical over 8 bases. V shed 5 bases, J shed 7 bases, and the junction held 13 bases outside the gene matches. The CDR3 consists of 16 residues. The V gene's germline CDR1 is SGHTA and CDR2 FQGTGA. CDR3 residues: CASSIDGGGLWNEQFF. Here the CDR3 DNA reads TGTGCCAGCAGCATAGACGGGGGGGGCCTTTGGAATGAGCAGTTCTTC. The full variable domain, in which reference TRBV7-3 and TRBJ2-1 provide the parts outside the CDR3, is GAGVSQTPSNKVTEKGKYVELRCDPISGHTALYWYRQSLGQGPEFLIYFQGTGAADDSGLPNDRFFAVRPEGSVSTLKIQRTERGDSAVYLCASSIDGGGLWNEQFFGPGTRLTVL.

The CDR3 DNA reads TGTGCCAGCAGCTTAGGGGGCGGGGGGTACACTGAAGCTTTCTTT. This gives the protein CASSLGGGGYTEAFF. The chain links TRBV11-1 to TRBJ1-1, with D possibly being TRBD1 (5 bases). V dropped 1 base and J dropped 3 bases, with 12 bases sitting between them. This CDR3 is 15 amino acids long. The germline gives CDR1 SGHAT, CDR2 FQDESV (reference sequence).

This clone was seen a handful of times. This chain links TRBV6-6 with TRBJ2-3, with D possibly matching TRBD2 (5 bases). Germline V gene data show CDR1 as MNHNY and CDR2 as SVGAGI (reference sequence). V lost 5 bases, J lost 2 bases, and 8 bases lay in between. The CDR3 length is 13 residues. CDR3 in DNA: TGTGCCAGCAGTCTCCGGGACACAGATACGCAGTATTTT. Protein product: CASSLRDTDTQYF.

The chain links TRBV6-1 to TRBJ1-6, with D unresolved. Trimming took 0 bases from V and 5 from J, leaving 14 bases between them. The germline CDR1 and CDR2 sequences are MNHNS and SASEGT. This CDR3 contains 17 residues. The DNA of the CDR3 is TGTGCCAGCAGTGAAGCGAGGATCACGTCAAATAATTCACCCCTCCACTTT. Amino acid sequence: CASSEARITSNNSPLHF.

The chain employs TRBV27 and TRBJ2-1; weak D call: TRBD2 (5 bases). The V end was cut by 7 bases, the J end by 4 bases, with 11 bases between. The length of the CDR3 is 13 residues. CDR1 and CDR2 from the germline V gene are MNHEY and SMNVEV (reference sequence). This CDR3 reads CASTHQRYNEQFF. The CDR3, as DNA: TGTGCCAGCACCCACCAGCGGTACAATGAGCAGTTCTTC.

The V call is TRBV11-3, the J call TRBJ2-2; TRBD1 matches 7 bases. V lost 2 bases, J lost 1 base, and 4 bases stayed unmatched. Germline CDR1 SGHNT, CDR2 YENEEA. The CDR3 consists of 16 residues. In DNA, the CDR3 is TGTGCCAGCAGCTTAAGAGGACAGGAGAACACCGGGGAGCTGTTTTTT. Amino acid sequence: CASSLRGQENTGELFF.

This chain uses TRBV7-8 with TRBJ2-7; D is perhaps TRBD2 (5 bases). The CDR3 spans 16 residues. V lost 5 bases to trimming and J lost 0 bases, with 17 bases between them. In germline, CDR1 is SGHVS, CDR2 FQNEAQ. The CDR3 protein is CASSPHRLAGSYEQYF. CDR3 DNA: TGTGCCAGCAGCCCCCATAGACTGGCGGGCTCCTACGAGCAGTACTTC.

The chain joins TRBV4-1 to TRBJ2-6; 7 bases map to TRBD1. The ends lost 3 bases at V and 0 bases at J; junction bases unmatched: 2. Looked up from germline, CDR1 is MGHRA and CDR2 is YSYEKL. The CDR3 contains 16 residues. CDR3 residues: CASSQTGNSGANVLTF. The CDR3 region has the DNA TGCGCCAGCAGCCAGACAGGGAACTCTGGGGCCAACGTCCTGACTTTC.